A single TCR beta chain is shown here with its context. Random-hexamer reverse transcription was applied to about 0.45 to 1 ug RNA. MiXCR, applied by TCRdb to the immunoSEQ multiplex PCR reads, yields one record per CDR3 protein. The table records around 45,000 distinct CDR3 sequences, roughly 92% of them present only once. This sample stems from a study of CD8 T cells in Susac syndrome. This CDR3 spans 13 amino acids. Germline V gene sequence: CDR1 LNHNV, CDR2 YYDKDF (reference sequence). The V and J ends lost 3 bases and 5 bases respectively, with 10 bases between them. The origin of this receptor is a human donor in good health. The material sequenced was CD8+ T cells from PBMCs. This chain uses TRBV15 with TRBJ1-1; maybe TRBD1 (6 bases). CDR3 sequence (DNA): TGTGCCACCAGCAGGGGAAGGGGGACTGAAGCTTTCTTT. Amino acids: CATSRGRGTEAFF. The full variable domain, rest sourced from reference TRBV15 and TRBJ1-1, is DAMVIQNPRYQVTQFGKPVTLSCSQTLNHNVMYWYQQKSSQAPKLLFHYYDKDFNNEADTPDNFQSRRPNTSFCFLDIRSPGLGDTAMYLCATSRGRGTEAFFGQGTRLTVV.